This entry lists 22 T cell receptor beta chains sequenced from one sample in a study of cytomegalovirus exposure and HLA in healthy donors. Produced via immunoSEQ multiplex PCR; TCRdb's table is partial and in-frame only. The sample holds approximately 280,000 clones; about 86% are singletons and the top ten take roughly 1%. The sequencing sample was made of PBMCs. The source of these receptors is a woman aged 18-29 years in good health and CMV-seronegative.

This chain uses TRBV7-7 with TRBJ2-2; possibly TRBD2 for D (6 bases). The CDR3 runs to 17 residues. V lost 1 base and J 4 bases, leaving 16 bases between the germline ends. From germline, CDR1 is SSHAT and CDR2 FNYEAQ (reference sequence). The CDR3 reads CASSLEVAAYSTGELFF. The DNA for the CDR3 is TGTGCCAGCAGCTTAGAGGTAGCGGCCTATAGCACCGGGGAGCTGTTTTTT.

The V and J genes are TRBV5-1 and TRBJ2-5, with TRBD2 as a possible D gene (5 bases). Germline V gives CDR1 SGHRS, CDR2 YFSETQ. Trimming removed 1 base from V and 4 bases from J, with 11 bases in between. This CDR3 contains 14 residues. DNA for the CDR3: TGCGCCAGCAGCTTGAACCTCCGGGGAGAGACCCAGTACTTC. Translated, it gives CASSLNLRGETQYF.

The rearrangement joins TRBV5-1 to TRBJ2-2; D is perhaps TRBD2 (5 bases). From germline, CDR1 is SGHRS and CDR2 YFSETQ. The CDR3 sequence is 14 residues long. Deletions cut 6 bases from V and 4 bases from J, with 13 bases between. CDR3 amino acids: CASTVNRGTGELFF. The CDR3 nucleotides read TGCGCCAGCACCGTAAATCGGGGCACCGGGGAGCTGTTTTTT.

The rearrangement joins TRBV9 to TRBJ1-2; 8 bases are a match to TRBD1. V lost 6 bases to trimming and J lost 10 bases; unmatched junction nucleotides: 14. The CDR3 length is 14 residues. Germline CDR1 SGDLS, CDR2 YYNGEE. This chain's CDR3 is CASTMTQGAFHYTF. CDR3 nucleotides: TGTGCCAGCACAATGACCCAGGGGGCCTTCCACTACACCTTC.

In its sample, this clone was seen a few times. This chain uses TRBV15 with TRBJ1-1, with TRBD1 matching over 7 bases. This CDR3 is built from 15 residues. The trim removed 3 bases at V and 5 bases at J, leaving 9 bases unmatched. The germline V gene has CDR1 LNHNV and CDR2 YYDKDF (reference sequence). CDR3 amino acids: CATSSPGQGETEAFF. The CDR3 DNA reads as TGTGCCACCAGCAGCCCAGGGCAGGGGGAGACTGAAGCTTTCTTT. Based on the CDR3 plus reference TRBV15 and TRBJ1-1, the full variable domain is DAMVIQNPRYQVTQFGKPVTLSCSQTLNHNVMYWYQQKSSQAPKLLFHYYDKDFNNEADTPDNFQSRRPNTSFCFLDIRSPGLGDTAMYLCATSSPGQGETEAFFGQGTRLTVV.

In DNA form, the CDR3 reads TGTGCCAGCGGACAGGACAGTGGGTCCCAGCATTTT. Protein: CASGQDSGSQHF. The chain recombines TRBV6-5 with TRBJ1-5, with TRBD1 matching 7 bases. V shed 8 bases and J 11 bases; nucleotides not matched to a gene: 9. This CDR3 contains 12 residues. Germline CDR1 and CDR2: MNHEY and SVGAGI.

The CDR3 sequence: CASSYLYEQFF. Here the CDR3 DNA reads TGTGCCAGCAGTTATCTGTATGAGCAGTTCTTC. This chain joins TRBV6-5 and TRBJ2-1; no definite D call. This CDR3 contains 11 residues. Per the germline V gene, CDR1 is MNHEY and CDR2 is SVGAGI. V lost 3 bases and J lost 8, with 5 bases in between.

The CDR3 DNA is TGTGCCAGCGGCCAGGTGCCCCTCCACTTT. Translation: CASGQVPLHF. The chain employs TRBV11-2 and TRBJ1-6; no reliable D call. CDR1 is SGHAT, CDR2 FQNNGV, per germline. V lost 8 bases and J 13 bases, leaving 9 bases between the germline ends. CDR3 length: 10 amino acids.

The chain is built from TRBV6-5 and TRBJ2-1; perhaps TRBD2 as D (6 bases). V dropped 3 bases and J dropped 2 bases, with 14 bases sitting between them. CDR3 size: 16 residues. CDR1 is MNHEY, CDR2 SVGAGI, per germline. Here the CDR3 reads CASSYLAALPYNEQFF. The CDR3 bases are TGTGCCAGCAGTTATTTAGCGGCCCTCCCCTACAATGAGCAGTTCTTC.

DNA of the CDR3: TGCGCCAGCAGCTTGGCCGGTTACTCGGGACAGGGGCGCTACGAGCAGTACTTC. Its protein is CASSLAGYSGQGRYEQYF. The chain joins TRBV5-1 to TRBJ2-7; TRBD1 aligns across 10 bases. Trimming removed 0 bases from V and 3 bases from J; junction bases left unmatched: 12. Germline-derived CDR1 and CDR2 are SGHRS and YFSETQ. The length of the CDR3 is 18 residues.

This chain joins TRBV13 and TRBJ2-7; 9 positions agree with TRBD2. There are 14 residues in the CDR3. Germline values: CDR1 PRHDT, CDR2 FYEKMQ (reference sequence). The V gene end was trimmed by 4 bases and the J gene end by 3 bases; junction bases not matched to a gene: 4. This chain's CDR3 is CASSSSGGSYEQYF. DNA of the CDR3: TGTGCCAGCAGCTCCAGCGGGGGGAGCTACGAGCAGTACTTC.

This clone occurred once. The rearrangement joins TRBV4-1 to TRBJ2-7; possibly TRBD2 for D (6 bases). CDR1 and CDR2 (germline): MGHRA, YSYEKL. This CDR3 is built from 16 residues. Between the trimmed V and J ends, which lost 5 bases and 3 bases, there was a span of 20 bases. The CDR3, as DNA: TGCGCCAGCAGCAGGGACTTGGGCGGGACCCGCTACGAGCAGTACTTC. Its protein is CASSRDLGGTRYEQYF.

The V gene is TRBV27, the J gene TRBJ2-1; a possible D gene is TRBD2 (6 bases). Germline V gene lookup returns CDR1 MNHEY and CDR2 SMNVEV (reference sequence). The V end lost 3 bases, the J end lost 3 bases, and 9 bases lay between the germline ends. The CDR3 loop spans 14 amino acids. The CDR3 loop is CASSLDYFYNEQFF. DNA of the CDR3: TGTGCCAGCAGTTTGGACTATTTCTACAATGAGCAGTTCTTC.

The chain uses TRBV27 and TRBJ2-7; no firm D call. Trimming took 3 bases from V and 0 from J, leaving 9 bases between them. Germline values: CDR1 MNHEY, CDR2 SMNVEV (reference sequence). The CDR3 runs 14 residues. The CDR3, as DNA: TGTGCCAGCAGTTTCGGTACCCCCTCCTACGAGCAGTACTTC. Translating gives CASSFGTPSYEQYF.

The CDR3 DNA reads as TGTGCCAGCTCACCCGCTAGCGGCTCCTACAATGAGCAGTTCTTC. It is translated as CASSPASGSYNEQFF. The chain carries TRBV18 and TRBJ2-1, with 7 bases that match TRBD2. There are 15 residues in the CDR3. Germline V gives CDR1 KGHSH, CDR2 LQKENI. V was pared by 3 bases and J by 0 bases, with 2 bases of the junction left unmatched.

The chain joins TRBV6-5 to TRBJ1-2; a weak D match, TRBD1 (5 bases). Germline CDR1 reads MNHEY; CDR2 reads SVGAGI. V was trimmed by 6 bases and J by 2 bases, leaving 19 bases between them. The CDR3 totals 16 residues. The DNA for the CDR3 is TGTGCCAGCAGATACCCGACAGTCTTGTCGAACTATGGCTACACCTTC. This sequence encodes CASRYPTVLSNYGYTF.

This chain uses TRBV4-1 with TRBJ2-2, with TRBD2 matching over 10 bases. Germline-derived CDR1 and CDR2 are MGHRA and YSYEKL. CDR3 length: 17 amino acids. Trimming removed 1 base from V and 7 bases from J; junction bases left unmatched: 9. CDR3 nucleotide sequence: TGCGCCAGCAGCCAAGCACGTCTAGCGGGAGACCACGGGGAGCTGTTTTTT. It translates to CASSQARLAGDHGELFF.

The gene calls are TRBV5-1 and TRBJ2-2, with D possibly matching TRBD2 (6 bases). Trimming pared 3 bases from V and 1 base from J, leaving 13 bases between. CDR1 and CDR2 from the germline V gene are SGHRS and YFSETQ. The CDR3 runs 16 residues. CDR3 in DNA: TGCGCCAGCAGCTACTTAGCGGTACTGAACACCGGGGAGCTGTTTTTT. Its translation is CASSYLAVLNTGELFF. The complete variable domain, with remaining parts taken from reference TRBV5-1 and TRBJ2-2, reads KAGVTQTPRYLIKTRGQQVTLSCSPISGHRSVSWYQQTPGQGLQFLFEYFSETQRNKGNFPGRFSGRQFSNSRSEMNVSTLELGDSALYLCASSYLAVLNTGELFFGEGSRLTVL.

The rearrangement joins TRBV4-3 to TRBJ2-3; no definite D call. This CDR3 has 16 residues. V lost 3 bases to trimming and J lost 4 bases, with 17 bases between them. CDR1 is LGHNA and CDR2 is YSLEER in the germline V gene. The CDR3 reads CASSHMLREAADTQYF. Written as DNA, the CDR3 is TGCGCCAGCAGCCATATGTTGCGAGAAGCTGCAGATACGCAGTATTTT.

The V call is TRBV27, the J call TRBJ1-1; D gene ambiguous. CDR1 is MNHEY and CDR2 is SMNVEV in the germline V gene (reference sequence). The CDR3 consists of 18 residues. V gave up 2 bases and J gave up 0 bases, with 19 bases separating them. CDR3 in amino acids: CASSLQRWGGQLNTEAFF. DNA of the CDR3: TGTGCCAGCAGTTTACAGAGGTGGGGAGGGCAGCTGAACACTGAAGCTTTCTTT.

The chain employs TRBV7-3 and TRBJ2-5, with D hard to call. The CDR3 runs to 15 residues. The ends were cut back, 0 bases at V and 5 bases at J, with 13 bases in the middle. Per the germline V gene, CDR1 is SGHTA and CDR2 is FQGTGA. CDR3 DNA sequence: TGTGCCAGCAGCTTAACTTATTCGACGCGGGAGACCCAGTACTTC. Amino acids: CASSLTYSTRETQYF.

The CDR3 sequence: CATGSGNTIYF. The DNA of the CDR3 is TGTGCCACAGGGTCTGGAAACACCATATATTTT. The chain has TRBV30 and TRBJ1-3, with a tentative D call TRBD1 (6 bases). V lost 8 bases to trimming and J lost 1 base, with 6 bases between them. The CDR3 loop spans 11 amino acids. Germline CDR1 GTSNPN, CDR2 SVGIG (reference sequence).